The next 4 T cell receptor beta chains were all read from a single sample in a study of OX40 agonist ivuxolimab in advanced cancers. Receptor libraries were prepared by the immunoSEQ multiplex PCR assay. Entries here come from immuneACCESS through TCRdb and include only in-frame sequences with V and J called. Some clones fail to appear in such tables; in the studies checked, an unresolved V gene covers under half of the shortfall, and the cause of the remainder is unknown. This sample lists some 35,000 clones; 87% were detected once. 32% of the sample rests with the top ten. Sequencing used CD4+ or CD8+ T cells sorted from blood, obtained in a trial of the OX40 agonist ivuxolimab. Every receptor here comes from an adult with an advanced solid tumor such as melanoma, head and neck, liver or kidney cancer.

This chain connects TRBV5-6 to TRBJ2-3, with 14 bases matching TRBD2. Germline V gene sequence: CDR1 SGHDT, CDR2 YYEEEE. The CDR3 length is 18 residues. The V segment lost 2 bases and the J segment 0 bases; nucleotides outside the gene matches: 5. The CDR3 bases are TGTGCCAGCAGCTTCCCGACTAGCGGGGGGGATAGCACAGATACGCAGTATTTT. It specifies CASSFPTSGGDSTDTQYF.

J is TRBJ2-7 and V is TRBV2, with D perhaps matching TRBD1 or TRBD2 (5 bases each). Trimming pared 5 bases from V and 1 base from J, leaving 9 bases between. Germline CDR1 SNHLY, CDR2 FYNNEI. The CDR3 has 13 amino acids. For the CDR3, the DNA is TGTGCCAGCAGTCGGGACCTGTCCTACGAGCAGTACTTC. It is translated as CASSRDLSYEQYF.

The V gene is TRBV4-1, the J gene TRBJ1-2; D gene ambiguous. This CDR3 region has 13 residues. V was cut by 3 bases and J by 8 bases, with 13 bases left in between. Germline loops: CDR1 MGHRA, CDR2 YSYEKL. CDR3 region: CASSHVSGKGYTF. Here the CDR3 DNA reads TGCGCCAGCAGCCACGTCTCCGGTAAGGGCTACACCTTC.

The genes are TRBV7-2 and TRBJ2-5; 9 positions match TRBD1. The J call may not be correct, given that the DNA end is closer to TRBJ2-7. The CDR3 extends over 17 amino acids. Germline V lookup: CDR1 SGHTA, CDR2 FQGNSA. The CDR3 bases are TGTGCCAGCAGCGATCCCGGGACAGGGCCGGGCTCCTACGAGCAGTACTTC. Translated: CASSDPGTGPGSYEQYF.